Reported below is one T cell receptor beta chain. This clonotype was observed a handful of times. Its antigen is currently not known. Base qualities are not at hand, and no much larger clone is one base apart. The entry originates in a study of T-cell memory formation after mild COVID-19 (dated by TCRdb to the early 2020s). With respect to the entire study: TCR sequence clusters from the two donors were found to be largely donor specific. In a couple of donors, T-cell clones that expanded and contracted after mild COVID-19 were tracked by sequencing TCRalpha and TCRbeta repertoires over time. Two young, previously healthy adult volunteers made up the cohort, one male and one female.

The run used an Illumina NovaSeq 6000. Using 5'RACE with constant-segment primers, TCRalpha and TCRbeta cDNA libraries were constructed, with sample barcodes and unique molecular identifiers added in the process. RNA was extracted from every sample with Trizol reagent. Libraries were amplified in two PCR steps, with a second sample barcode and Illumina TruSeq adapters added in the second step. Sequencing of the libraries was done on an Illumina NovaSeq, producing 2 x 150 bp paired-end reads. As for how the authors treated the data: Reads were demultiplexed and collapsed into UMI-guided consensus sequences with migec v1.2.7. Using mixcr v2.1.11, the UMI consensuses were aligned to TRA and TRB V and J templates and assembled into clonotypes. A clonotype was counted as expanded or contracted only if both edgeR and NoisET called the change significant, with noise models trained on biological replicates. edgeR calls used a false discovery rate-adjusted p below 0.01 and a log2 fold-change threshold of 1. As an exploratory analysis of dynamics, max-normalized trajectories of the 1000 most abundant clonotypes were examined by PCA with hierarchical clustering. The CD4 or CD8 phenotype of responding clones was assigned using the separately sequenced CD4+ and CD8+ repertoires. Using fastp at Q25 and MiXCR, TCRdb reprocessed the public reads and kept productive beta chains. Rows with one shared CDR3 protein collapse into an entry with the most common genes and DNA. V and J calls and clone size were set by TCRdb, not the authors. The sample contains 55,000 to 65,000 distinct CDR3 sequences, more than 8% of them found a single time. The top ten clones comprise 0.9% to 1.5% of the sample.

The germline V gene encodes CDR1 SQVTM and CDR2 ANQGSEA. CDR3 length: 16 amino acids, cysteine to phenylalanine. Of all the DNA, just the CDR3 is kept, 48 bases in frame from base 1. Cut back by 4 bases and 0 bases, the V and J ends lie 19 bases apart. Study-level results and caveats: Only two mild cases were covered by the study, and larger cohorts that include severe cases with pre-infection samples were considered necessary. The second-wave clones that peaked on day 37 were not confirmed to be SARS-CoV-2 specific. Contracting CD4+ clones turned up mainly in the CM and EM memory subsets, whereas EMRA was where CD8+ clones were enriched. Some responding clones were detected in pre-infection memory, which suggested that pre-existing cross-reactive memory T cells had joined the SARS-CoV-2 response. Balanced CD4/CD8 phenotypes were observed for clones contracting from day 15 to 85, whereas a bias towards CD4+ was observed for a second wave of clones expanding from day 15 to 37.

PBMCs were isolated by Ficoll-Paque density gradient centrifugation. The receptor comes from a man aged 18 to 29 who had mild COVID-19 (a few samples of this study predate the infection). The sample titles of this study are shuffled in the database, so cell type and time point are left out; the donor was told from shared clones. The sequenced material came from PBMCs or a T cell subset sorted from them (not recorded which). The V and J genes are TRBV29-1 and TRBJ2-7, and TRBD2 may be the D gene, going by 7 matching bases. The CDR3 here reads CSVVGGGHQSSYEQYF. The nucleotides read TGCAGCGTTGTAGGGGGGGGCCACCAAAGCTCCTACGAGCAGTACTTC.